This T cell receptor beta chain emerged from a study of T cell responses to AZD1222 COVID-19 vaccine. CDR3 length: 16 amino acids. Trimming shortened V by 0 bases and J by 8 bases, and 19 bases separated the two germline ends. Germline values: CDR1 MNHEY, CDR2 SVGAGI. The assay was immunoSEQ multiplex PCR, and TCRdb's table has in-frame clones only and misses some. The sample includes some 120,000 clones, approximately 94% of them seen just once. The material was peripheral blood, obtained on day 0 of AZD1222 vaccination. This TCR was sampled from an adult in good health. The V and J genes are TRBV6-5 and TRBJ1-2; D perhaps matches TRBD1 (5 bases). The DNA for the CDR3 is TGTGCCAGCAGTTACTCGAGGGACTGGGGCCTGGAGGGCTACACCTTC. This translates into CASSYSRDWGLEGYTF.